These 15 T cell receptor beta chains originate from one sample sequenced in a study of T cell repertoires in cytomegalovirus infection. From the reads, TCRdb called clonotypes with MiXCR, one entry per CDR3 protein. Altogether 130,000 or so distinct CDR3 sequences are present, about 6.5% being singletons, with the ten largest covering around 17%. Input material: PBMCs. Receptors were obtained from a human donor in good health (CMV status not recorded). Some clones in this sample may be carry-over from other donors' samples.

Ten or more counts support this clonotype. The rearrangement links TRBV7-2 to TRBJ2-7; 9 nucleotides match TRBD1. The CDR3 sequence is 17 residues long. The V gene end was trimmed by 3 bases and the J gene end by 2 bases; junction bases not matched to a gene: 11. Germline-derived CDR1 and CDR2 are SGHTA and FQGNSA. The CDR3 reads CASSFALTGGLTYEQYF. CDR3 sequence (DNA): TGTGCCAGCAGCTTTGCCCTTACAGGGGGCTTAACCTACGAGCAGTACTTC. Complete variable domain (other parts from reference TRBV7-2 and TRBJ2-7): GAGVSQSPSNKVTEKGKDVELRCDPISGHTALYWYRQSLGQGLEFLIYFQGNSAPDKSGLPSDRFSAERTGGSVSTLTIQRTQQEDSAVYLCASSFALTGGLTYEQYFGPGTRLTVT.

The rearrangement joins TRBV29-1 to TRBJ1-3, with a possible D match to TRBD1 (5 bases). CDR1 is SQVTM, CDR2 ANQGSEA, per germline. Trimming pared 0 bases from V and 2 bases from J, leaving 8 bases between. The CDR3 sequence is 14 residues long. This chain's CDR3 is CSVEDGGAGNTIYF. DNA of the CDR3: TGCAGCGTTGAAGATGGGGGGGCTGGAAACACCATATATTTT.

This clonotype was recorded many times. The genes are TRBV7-2 and TRBJ2-1; TRBD2 matches at 9 bases. Per the germline V gene, CDR1 is SGHTA and CDR2 is FQGNSA. The CDR3 runs to 16 residues. Unmatched junction bases numbered 4, after V lost 1 base and J lost 3 bases. CDR3 residues: CASSLDLAGSYNEQFF. The CDR3 DNA follows: TGTGCCAGCAGCTTAGATCTAGCGGGGAGCTACAATGAGCAGTTCTTC.

Of note for this clonotype: This may arise from a read error, as a much more abundant clone is one base away. The rearrangement uses TRBV12-3 or TRBV12-4 and TRBJ1-2; the match to TRBD1 covers 9 bases. The CDR3 contains 15 residues. The V segment lost 6 bases and the J segment 3 bases; nucleotides outside the gene matches: 8. The CDR3 region has the DNA TGTGCCAGCAGCCTGGGACAGGGTATTGACTATGGCTACACCTTC. Encoded protein: CASSLGQGIDYGYTF.

This clonotype was recorded many times. The J gene is TRBJ1-1, the V gene TRBV28; possible D gene TRBD1, 5 bases. The CDR3 totals 14 residues. Germline CDR1 and CDR2: MDHEN and SYDVKM. V was clipped by 2 bases and J by 4 bases, with 11 bases between them. Here the CDR3 reads CASSLGGRGTEAFF. The CDR3 nucleotides read TGTGCCAGCAGTTTAGGGGGAAGAGGCACTGAAGCTTTCTTT.

This clonotype was counted ten times or more. This rearrangement joins TRBV7-2 to TRBJ2-5; no clear D gene. Trimming shortened V by 8 bases and J by 5 bases, and 9 bases separated the two germline ends. Germline CDR1 and CDR2: SGHTA and FQGNSA. The CDR3 covers 11 residues. The DNA for the CDR3 is TGTGCCAGCGGTTATTGGGAGACCCAGTACTTC. It encodes CASGYWETQYF.

This clonotype has only a few counts. The J gene is TRBJ2-7, the V gene TRBV16; D gene ambiguous. Between the trimmed V and J ends, which lost 4 bases and 5 bases, there was a span of 15 bases. This CDR3 region has 14 residues. The V gene's germline CDR1 is KGHSY and CDR2 FQNENV. The CDR3 DNA is TGTGCCAGCAGCCTACGCAAGGGTCCTGACGAGCAGTACTTC. Amino acids: CASSLRKGPDEQYF.

This clonotype has a count of ten or more. This rearrangement joins TRBV3-1 to TRBJ1-6; TRBD1 agrees at 8 bases. The CDR3 has 14 residues. The J segment lost 9 bases and the V segment lost 2 bases, leaving 3 bases of the junction unmatched. Germline values: CDR1 LGHDT, CDR2 YNNKEL (reference sequence). The CDR3 sequence is CASSQTGGGSPLHF. In DNA form, the CDR3 reads TGTGCCAGCAGCCAAACAGGGGGTGGTTCACCCCTCCACTTT.

The sample holds many counts of this clonotype. The chain couples TRBV7-2 to TRBJ2-5, with D perhaps matching TRBD2 (6 bases). V lost 6 bases, J lost 4 bases, and 21 bases lay in between. The germline CDR1 and CDR2 sequences are SGHTA and FQGNSA. The CDR3 extends over 16 amino acids. CDR3 amino acids: CASSLPGRDSAETQYF. The CDR3 nucleotides read TGTGCCAGCAGTTTGCCAGGCCGGGACTCAGCAGAGACCCAGTACTTC.

This clonotype was seen ten or more times. The rearrangement uses TRBV7-8 and TRBJ1-6; D is uncertain. V was trimmed by 6 bases and J by 7 bases, leaving 13 bases between them. Per the germline V gene, CDR1 is SGHVS and CDR2 is FQNEAQ. The CDR3 contains 14 residues. The CDR3 DNA is TGTGCCAGCAGATCGGACGGAGTAAATTCACCCCTCCACTTT. Encoded protein: CASRSDGVNSPLHF.

This clonotype was detected ten times or more. The rearrangement links TRBV4-3 to TRBJ2-7; D uncertain. CDR3 length equals 14 residues. Germline loops: CDR1 LGHNA, CDR2 YSLEER. V lost 0 bases and J 6 bases, leaving 12 bases between the germline ends. CDR3 in DNA: TGCGCCAGCAGCCAAGAAATTAGGTCGCTCGAGCAGTACTTC. Amino acid sequence: CASSQEIRSLEQYF.

The sample holds a few counts of this clonotype. The rearrangement links TRBV20-1 to TRBJ2-2; D is possibly TRBD2 (7 bases). Germline CDR1 and CDR2: DFQATT and SNEGSKA (reference sequence). The CDR3 length is 15 residues. V lost 0 bases and J 4 bases, leaving 12 bases between the germline ends. CDR3 protein: CSARDEGGPTGELFF. The CDR3, as DNA: TGCAGTGCTAGAGATGAGGGGGGGCCCACCGGGGAGCTGTTTTTT.

This clonotype showed up many times. This chain uses TRBV7-8 with TRBJ2-5, with TRBD2 identical over 7 bases. The CDR3 runs 14 residues. Germline-derived CDR1 and CDR2 are SGHVS and FQNEAQ. Losses at the gene ends were 3 bases for V and 5 bases for J; bases not matched to a gene: 6. The CDR3 region is CASSFGGAGETQYF. CDR3 in DNA: TGTGCCAGCAGCTTCGGAGGAGCGGGGGAGACCCAGTACTTC.

This clonotype was observed at least ten times. V usage is TRBV29-1 and J usage is TRBJ2-3; D call uncertain. The CDR3 consists of 12 residues. Trimming left V 6 bases short and J 2 bases short, with 9 bases between. The germline CDR1 and CDR2 sequences are SQVTM and ANQGSEA. The CDR3 protein is CSVLLLTDTQYF. Written as DNA, the CDR3 is TGCAGCGTCCTCCTCCTCACAGATACGCAGTATTTT.

Many counts were recorded for this clonotype. This chain joins TRBV7-2 and TRBJ2-3; D possibly uses TRBD1 or TRBD2 (5 bases each). Germline V gene data show CDR1 as SGHTA and CDR2 as FQGNSA. Trimming stripped 7 bases from V and 0 bases from J, with 17 bases between. The CDR3 spans 16 residues. DNA for the CDR3: TGTGCCAGCATCGCGAGGGGTATCCGGAGCACAGATACGCAGTATTTT. It specifies CASIARGIRSTDTQYF.